These 29 T cell receptor beta chains share one sample of origin, sequenced in a study of T cells in tuberculosis. Cells were sorted from thawed PBMC rested overnight and stained with GMM-loaded CD1B tetramer, viability dye and anti-CD3. The lipid loaded on the CD1B tetramers was C32 glucose monomycolate from Rhodococcus equi. TCRdb's table, derived via immunoSEQ multiplex PCR, lists solely in-frame clones and lacks some. The sample lists roughly 92,000 clones, about nine tenths occurring once. Sequencing was performed on CD1b-GMM tetramer-negative cells sorted from PBMCs. These receptors originate from an adult woman with latent tuberculosis.

The CDR3 protein is CASSVFAGLAGQEQYV. The CDR3 DNA reads TGTGCCAGCAGTGTCTTCGCGGGACTAGCGGGCCAAGAGCAGTACGTC. The chain links TRBV28 to TRBJ2-7; 12 positions agree with TRBD2. CDR1 and CDR2 from the germline V gene are MDHEN and SYDVKM. The J segment lost 7 bases and the V segment lost 5 bases, leaving 12 bases of the junction unmatched. The CDR3 runs 16 residues.

J is TRBJ1-2 and V is TRBV7-6; D is perhaps TRBD1 (6 bases). This CDR3 spans 14 amino acids. V was trimmed by 3 bases and J by 2 bases, leaving 10 bases between them. Per the germline V gene, CDR1 is SGHVS and CDR2 is FNYEAQ. The CDR3 DNA follows: TGTGCCAGCAGCTTTGGACAGAACAACTATGGCTACACCTTC. Amino acid sequence: CASSFGQNNYGYTF.

This chain uses TRBV29-1 with TRBJ2-3; D not certain. The CDR3 consists of 14 residues. Germline CDR1 is SQVTM and CDR2 is ANQGSEA. The germline V and J ends were trimmed by 0 bases and 1 base, with 8 bases remaining between them. The CDR3 here is CSVEEPQGTDTQYF. CDR3 DNA sequence: TGCAGCGTTGAAGAACCCCAGGGCACAGATACGCAGTATTTT.

The chain is built from TRBV6-5 and TRBJ1-5; 7 bases are a match to TRBD1. CDR3 length: 14 amino acids. After removal of 6 bases from V and 5 bases from J, the junction contained 7 bases not matched to a gene. Germline V gene data show CDR1 as MNHEY and CDR2 as SVGAGI. CDR3 bases: TGTGCCAGCAGGCGACAGGGAACGGATCAGCCCCAGCATTTT. As protein: CASRRQGTDQPQHF.

The chain employs TRBV30 and TRBJ2-5, with 12 bases fitting TRBD2. V lost 2 bases and J lost 5; bases outside the gene matches: 6. The CDR3 runs 15 residues. Germline CDR1 and CDR2: GTSNPN and SVGIG (reference sequence). The CDR3 DNA sequence: TGTGCCTGGAGTCTAGCGGGGGGGGTCGTGGAGACCCAGTACTTC. The encoded protein is CAWSLAGGVVETQYF.

The chain is built from TRBV5-6 and TRBJ1-5; 10 nucleotides align to TRBD1. The junction had 13 bases not matched to a gene; V was cut back by 4 bases and J by 0 bases. From germline, CDR1 is SGHDT and CDR2 YYEEEE. CDR3 length equals 19 residues. The CDR3 spells CASSVSGTGATYSNQPQHF. CDR3 DNA sequence: TGTGCCAGCAGCGTTTCCGGGACAGGGGCCACTTATAGCAATCAGCCCCAGCATTTT.

J is TRBJ1-1 and V is TRBV30, with no clear D. The V gene's germline CDR1 is GTSNPN and CDR2 SVGIG (reference sequence). V lost 5 bases, J lost 6 bases, and 13 bases lay in between. The CDR3 contains 12 residues. Written as DNA, the CDR3 is TGTGCCTGGGAACCTAGGCGGTCTGAAGCTTTCTTT. Translation gives CAWEPRRSEAFF.

This clone has only one observation. The chain is built from TRBV6-4 and TRBJ2-7; tentative D call: TRBD2 (5 bases). Trimming took off 0 bases at V and 2 bases at J, with 11 bases between the two ends. This CDR3 contains 15 residues. Germline assignment: CDR1 MRHNA and CDR2 SNTAGT. The CDR3 here is CASSDSRALTYEQYF. As DNA, the CDR3 is TGTGCCAGCAGTGACTCGAGGGCACTAACCTACGAGCAGTACTTC.

The chain has TRBV5-4 and TRBJ2-2; 11 bases line up with TRBD2. This CDR3 spans 17 amino acids. J gave up 6 bases and V 4 bases, and 11 bases lay outside the gene matches. In germline, CDR1 is SGHNT, CDR2 YYREEE (reference sequence). The CDR3 DNA follows: TGTGCCAGCAGCCGGGGGACTAGCGGCGCAGCGGCCGGGGAGCTGTTTTTT. This codes for CASSRGTSGAAAGELFF.

This sequence joins TRBV6-5 and TRBJ1-2; 9 bases map to TRBD1. Trimming cost V 5 bases and J 4 bases; bases outside gene matches: 5. In germline, CDR1 is MNHEY, CDR2 SVGAGI. The CDR3 is 14 residues long. Written as DNA, the CDR3 is TGTGCCAGCAGTGGGACAGGGAGGGTCTATGGCTACACCTTC. The encoded protein is CASSGTGRVYGYTF.

This chain joins TRBV18 and TRBJ1-1; possibly TRBD1 for D (6 bases). CDR1 is KGHSH and CDR2 is LQKENI in the germline V gene. CDR3 size: 15 residues. V was shortened by 3 bases and J by 0 bases, with 11 bases between the two germline ends. CDR3 nucleotide sequence: TGTGCCAGCTCACCCCGGGACACTTTGAACACTGAAGCTTTCTTT. Its translation is CASSPRDTLNTEAFF.

In nucleotides, the CDR3 is TGTGCCAGCAGCTTAAAGGGCGGCGGGGGGCTTCCCAGTGAGCAGTTCTTC. Translated, it gives CASSLKGGGGLPSEQFF. The rearrangement links TRBV7-3 to TRBJ2-1; TRBD2 matches 8 bases. The CDR3 has 17 residues. The trim removed 1 base at V and 9 bases at J, leaving 14 bases unmatched. Germline CDR1 is SGHTA and CDR2 is FQGTGA.

The chain couples TRBV5-4 to TRBJ2-6; D remains unclear. The V end lost 0 bases, the J end lost 0 bases, and 7 bases lay between the germline ends. CDR1 SGHNT and CDR2 YYREEE come from the germline V gene (reference sequence). The CDR3 runs to 16 residues. This CDR3 is CASSLAWPSGANVLTF. The CDR3 nucleotides are TGTGCCAGCAGCTTGGCCTGGCCCTCTGGGGCCAACGTCCTGACTTTC. The full variable domain, completed using reference TRBV5-4 and TRBJ2-6, is ETGVTQSPTHLIKTRGQQVTLRCSSQSGHNTVSWYQQALGQGPQFIFQYYREEENGRGNFPPRFSGLQFPNYSSELNVNALELDDSALYLCASSLAWPSGANVLTFGAGSRLTVL.

J is TRBJ2-3 and V is TRBV13; TRBD1 agrees at 9 bases. V trimming: 0 bases; J trimming: 3 bases; junction bases outside the gene matches: 4. Germline V gives CDR1 PRHDT, CDR2 FYEKMQ (reference sequence). The length of the CDR3 is 16 residues. For the CDR3, the DNA is TGTGCCAGCAGCTTAGGCTACAGGGGGCAAACAGATACGCAGTATTTT. This sequence encodes CASSLGYRGQTDTQYF.

V and J are TRBV27 and TRBJ2-1, with D possibly TRBD2 on 5 matching bases. The CDR3 has 14 amino acids. The V end was cut by 6 bases, the J end by 4 bases, with 13 bases between. Germline values: CDR1 MNHEY, CDR2 SMNVEV (reference sequence). CDR3 amino acids: CASRGYSGYNEQFF. CDR3 sequence (DNA): TGTGCCAGCAGGGGGTATTCGGGATACAATGAGCAGTTCTTC.

The CDR3 sequence is CSVKTGGNYGYTF. In DNA form, the CDR3 reads TGCAGCGTCAAGACAGGGGGCAACTATGGCTACACCTTC. This chain joins TRBV29-1 and TRBJ1-2; the match to TRBD1 covers 10 bases. Trimming cost V 6 bases and J 2 bases; bases outside gene matches: 3. In germline, CDR1 is SQVTM, CDR2 ANQGSEA. The CDR3 covers 13 residues.

The chain carries TRBV10-3 and TRBJ2-1, with D uncertain. CDR1 is ENHRY, CDR2 SYGVKD, per germline. The V and J ends lost 6 bases and 9 bases respectively, with 9 bases between them. The CDR3 runs 11 residues. The CDR3 protein is CAIRTLVEQFF. The DNA of the CDR3 is TGTGCCATCAGGACATTGGTTGAGCAGTTCTTC.

The chain is built from TRBV5-1 and TRBJ1-2; 11 nucleotides align to TRBD1. Looked up from germline, CDR1 is SGHRS and CDR2 is YFSETQ. This CDR3 is 14 amino acids long. V trimming: 4 bases; J trimming: 13 bases; junction bases outside the gene matches: 12. For the CDR3, the DNA is TGCGCCAGCAGCGGGCCCGGGACAGGGGGGAATCGCACCTTC. Amino acid sequence: CASSGPGTGGNRTF.

This clone has only one observation. The chain combines TRBV7-3 with TRBJ1-6, with 7 nucleotides matching TRBD1. V dropped 1 base and J dropped 9; count of bases not matched to a gene: 6. CDR1 is SGHTA and CDR2 is FQGTGA in the germline V gene. This CDR3 is 15 amino acids long. The CDR3 is CASSLMSGQTSPLHF. The CDR3 DNA follows: TGTGCCAGCAGCTTAATGTCGGGACAGACTTCACCCCTCCACTTT.

J is TRBJ1-2 and V is TRBV28; tentative D call: TRBD1 (6 bases). V lost 6 bases and J 4 bases, leaving 12 bases between the germline ends. The CDR3 is made up of 13 amino acids. In germline, CDR1 is MDHEN, CDR2 SYDVKM. CDR3 protein: CASRTTGTYGYTF. The CDR3 DNA reads as TGTGCCAGCAGGACAACAGGGACCTATGGCTACACCTTC.

The chain uses TRBV28 and TRBJ1-1; TRBD1 aligns across 9 bases. V was clipped by 4 bases and J by 5 bases; unmatched bases: 8. Germline V CDR1 and CDR2: MDHEN, SYDVKM. The CDR3 runs 15 residues. Here the CDR3 DNA reads TGTGCCAGCAGTTCCCCGGACAGGGGATGGACTGAAGCTTTCTTT. Translated: CASSSPDRGWTEAFF.

The V call is TRBV6-5, the J call TRBJ1-2; the D gene is possibly TRBD1 (5 bases). V lost 2 bases and J 4 bases, leaving 8 bases between the germline ends. Germline loops: CDR1 MNHEY, CDR2 SVGAGI. The CDR3 runs 13 residues. The CDR3: CASSYTGIYGYTF. CDR3 DNA: TGTGCCAGCAGTTACACAGGCATCTATGGCTACACCTTC.

This chain uses TRBV5-1 with TRBJ1-1; 8 positions agree with TRBD1. Germline CDR1 and CDR2: SGHRS and YFSETQ. The CDR3 sequence is 16 residues long. V shed 4 bases and J 6 bases; nucleotides not matched to a gene: 14. CDR3 sequence (DNA): TGCGCCAGCAGCCTCTCCTTGGACAGGGTAGATCCTGAAGCTTTCTTT. Translated: CASSLSLDRVDPEAFF.

The rearrangement links TRBV2 to TRBJ1-2; D is uncertain. V was pared by 6 bases and J by 0 bases, with 11 bases between. Germline CDR1 reads SNHLY; CDR2 reads FYNNEI. This CDR3 region has 14 residues. CDR3 in amino acids: CASRDPGSNYGYTF. Here the CDR3 DNA reads TGTGCCAGCAGGGATCCGGGATCTAACTATGGCTACACCTTC.

This rearrangement joins TRBV29-1 to TRBJ1-1, with a weak D call TRBD1 (5 bases). The ends were cut back, 4 bases at V and 6 bases at J, with 18 bases in the middle. The CDR3 spans 14 residues. Germline V gene data show CDR1 as SQVTM and CDR2 as ANQGSEA. CDR3 in DNA: TGCAGCGTTGGGGGCCGGGTCTCACCCGCTGAAGCTTTCTTT. Protein sequence: CSVGGRVSPAEAFF.

The chain has TRBV21-1 and TRBJ1-4. TRBV21-1 is classified as a pseudogene. The CDR3 has 16 amino acids. This CDR3 reads CASSFLAGLPNEKLFF. In nucleotides, the CDR3 is TGTGCCAGCAGCTTCCTAGCTGGGCTTCCTAATGAAAAACTGTTTTTT.

The rearrangement uses TRBV28 and TRBJ2-1; 12 bases are a match to TRBD2. The CDR3 totals 17 residues. J was trimmed by 5 bases and V by 6 bases; bases with no gene match: 11. Germline CDR1 reads MDHEN; CDR2 reads SYDVKM. CDR3 nucleotide sequence: TGTGCCAGCAGCCTATCAGAACGGACTAGCGGGAACAATGAGCAGTTCTTC. This encodes CASSLSERTSGNNEQFF.

The CDR3 bases are TGTGCTAGTGCTCCCAGGGGCTTAGGCTATGGCTACACCTTC. This translates into CASAPRGLGYGYTF. This chain links TRBV12-5 with TRBJ1-2, with a tentative D call TRBD1 (6 bases). The CDR3 is made up of 14 amino acids. V lost 7 bases to trimming and J lost 4 bases, with 16 bases between them. CDR1 is LGHNT, CDR2 FRNRAP, per germline. Supplemented by reference TRBV12-5 and TRBJ1-2, the full variable domain reads DARVTQTPRHKVTEMGQEVTMRCQPILGHNTVFWYRQTMMQGLELLAYFRNRAPLDDSGMPKDRFSAEMPDATLATLKIQPSEPRDSAVYFCASAPRGLGYGYTFGSGTRLTVV.

This chain uses TRBV29-1 with TRBJ2-7; 10 nucleotides match TRBD1. This CDR3 is 13 amino acids long. Looked up from germline, CDR1 is SQVTM and CDR2 is ANQGSEA. The J segment lost 3 bases and the V segment lost 7 bases, leaving 6 bases of the junction unmatched. The DNA of the CDR3 is TGCAGCGCCGGACAGGGGGGGGGCTACGAGCAGTACTTC. This gives the protein CSAGQGGGYEQYF.